This T cell receptor beta chain was documented in a study of regulatory T cells in long-lasting Graves disease. CDR3 size: 16 residues. The V gene lost 3 bases and the J gene lost 4 bases, with 16 bases spanning the gap. Germline V gene data show CDR1 as ENHRY and CDR2 as SYGVKD. Assembly of TCR beta libraries relied on iRepertoire HTBI primers together with Arm-PCR of CDR3 regions. TCRdb reprocessed the multiplex PCR reads with MiXCR, giving one entry per CDR3 protein. The sample holds 530,000 or so distinct CDR3 sequences; approximately 15% are singletons and the top ten take under 10%. Time point noted: newly diagnosed GD, antithyroid drugs for less than 3 months. After RNA was extracted from PBMCs, the TCR library was made from it. The same sample was also studied in work on T cells in Graves' hyperthyroidism and ophthalmopathy. From that paper: Most clonotypes that expanded in the thyroid above 0.001 also showed up in blood.

The J gene is TRBJ2-1, the V gene TRBV10-3; D gene uncertain. Material: peripheral blood mononuclear cells (PBMCs), obtained at new diagnosis, from a patient treated with antithyroid drugs. The clonotype comes from a man aged 30 to 39 with Graves disease. CDR3 region: CAISESLGQVYNEQFF. CDR3 sequence (DNA): TGTGCCATCAGTGAAAGTCTCGGCCAGGTATACAATGAGCAGTTCTTC.